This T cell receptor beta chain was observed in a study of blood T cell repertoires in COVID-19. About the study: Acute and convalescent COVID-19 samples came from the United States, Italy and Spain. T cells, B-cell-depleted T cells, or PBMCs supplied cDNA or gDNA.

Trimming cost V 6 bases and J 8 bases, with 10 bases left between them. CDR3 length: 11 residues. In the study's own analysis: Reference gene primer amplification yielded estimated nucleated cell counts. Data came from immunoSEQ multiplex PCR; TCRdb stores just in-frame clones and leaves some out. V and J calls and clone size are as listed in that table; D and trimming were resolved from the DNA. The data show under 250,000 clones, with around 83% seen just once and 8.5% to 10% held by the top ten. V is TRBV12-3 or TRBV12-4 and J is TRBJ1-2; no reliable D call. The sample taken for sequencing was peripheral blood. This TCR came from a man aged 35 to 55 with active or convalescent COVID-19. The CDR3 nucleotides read TGTGCCAGCAGCCTGGAGTACGGCTACACCTTC. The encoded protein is CASSLEYGYTF.